This TCR beta chain came from a study of T cell responses to AZD1222 COVID-19 vaccine. The CDR3 runs to 15 residues. V gave up 10 bases and J gave up 4 bases; unmatched junction bases: 14. Germline V gene sequence: CDR1 ENHRY, CDR2 SYGVKD. Sequenced by immunoSEQ multiplex PCR; TCRdb stores in-frame clones only, minus some. There are about 100,000 clones in the sample; nearly 90% occur only once, and 4.5% to 6% lies in the top ten. This clone showed up just once. The sequenced sample was peripheral blood, obtained 28 days after the second AZD1222 dose. The receptor was isolated from an adult who received the AZD1222 COVID-19 vaccine. The chain recombines TRBV10-3 with TRBJ2-7, with 9 bases that match TRBD1. CDR3 coding DNA: TGTGCCACCACCGGGACAGGGATTTGGCGGTACGAGCAGTACTTC. Its translation: CATTGTGIWRYEQYF.